One sample yielded the 25 T cell receptor beta chains listed below, sequenced in a study of cytomegalovirus exposure and HLA in healthy donors. This PCR relied on a set of 60 Vbeta primers and 13 Jbeta primers. Produced via immunoSEQ multiplex PCR; TCRdb's table is partial and in-frame only. The profile shows about 140,000 clones, over 60% of them singletons. Specimen: PBMCs. The receptor set was obtained from a male donor in good health and CMV-seronegative.

The chain couples TRBV6-5 to TRBJ1-1, with 8 bases aligning to TRBD1. Per germline, CDR1 MNHEY and CDR2 SVGAGI. V lost 0 bases to trimming and J lost 4 bases; unmatched junction nucleotides: 1. The CDR3 runs to 14 residues. CDR3 coding DNA: TGTGCCAGCAGTTACTCTCAGGGGGCCACTGAAGCTTTCTTT. Its protein product is CASSYSQGATEAFF.

This clone was counted a few times. The chain employs TRBV7-8 and TRBJ1-1; D remains unclear. CDR1 is SGHVS, CDR2 FQNEAQ, per germline. Trimming took 8 bases from V and 0 from J, leaving 19 bases between them. The CDR3 consists of 16 residues. The CDR3 region is CASQDTFGPVNTEAFF. The CDR3 region has the DNA TGTGCCAGCCAGGATACTTTTGGCCCTGTGAACACTGAAGCTTTCTTT.

This clone showed up just a few times. The chain is built from TRBV27 and TRBJ2-1, with 14 bases identical to TRBD2. The V gene's germline CDR1 is MNHEY and CDR2 SMNVEV (reference sequence). V shed 3 bases, J shed 8 bases, and the junction held 0 bases outside the gene matches. The CDR3 covers 14 residues. The CDR3 loop reads CASSLGLAGDEQFF. For the CDR3, the DNA is TGTGCCAGCAGTTTGGGACTAGCGGGAGATGAGCAGTTCTTC.

The chain links TRBV5-1 to TRBJ2-5; 9 bases are shared with TRBD2. Per germline, CDR1 SGHRS and CDR2 YFSETQ. The CDR3 totals 17 residues. V lost 2 bases and J lost 2; bases outside the gene matches: 10. CDR3 protein: CASSLGPSGASQETQYF. The CDR3 DNA follows: TGCGCCAGCAGCTTAGGCCCTAGCGGGGCCTCACAAGAGACCCAGTACTTC.

The rearrangement uses TRBV18 and TRBJ1-5, with 7 bases fitting TRBD1. Germline V CDR1 and CDR2: KGHSH, LQKENI. The V gene end was trimmed by 5 bases and the J gene end by 6 bases; junction bases not matched to a gene: 4. The CDR3 runs 13 residues. CDR3 residues: CASSDRAFQPQHF. The CDR3 DNA sequence: TGTGCCAGCTCAGACAGGGCTTTTCAGCCCCAGCATTTT.

The chain couples TRBV30 to TRBJ1-3, with 9 bases matching TRBD1. CDR1 GTSNPN and CDR2 SVGIG come from the germline V gene (reference sequence). The CDR3 spans 13 residues. Germline trimming cut 8 bases from V and 2 bases from J; bases unmatched to any gene: 4. The CDR3 region has the DNA TGTGCCCGGACAGGGGACCCTGGAAACACCATATATTTT. Amino acid sequence: CARTGDPGNTIYF.

The chain recombines TRBV5-4 with TRBJ2-1; 11 nucleotides match TRBD2. The CDR3 covers 15 residues. CDR1 and CDR2 (germline): SGHNT, YYREEE (reference sequence). The junction had 4 bases not matched to a gene; V was cut back by 3 bases and J by 5 bases. CDR3 in amino acids: CASSWGGLADNEQFF. The CDR3 coding sequence is TGTGCCAGCAGCTGGGGGGGACTAGCGGACAATGAGCAGTTCTTC.

The J gene is TRBJ2-1, the V gene TRBV4-1, with TRBD1 as a possible D gene (7 bases). The CDR3 totals 16 residues. V was shortened by 0 bases and J by 9 bases, with 18 bases between the two germline ends. Germline V gives CDR1 MGHRA, CDR2 YSYEKL. The CDR3 coding sequence is TGCGCCAGCAGCCAAGATCCAGGAGGGGGCCAGGGTGAGCAGTTCTTC. This gives the protein CASSQDPGGGQGEQFF.

The chain carries TRBV6-5 and TRBJ2-7, with 10 nucleotides matching TRBD2. CDR3 size: 16 residues. Germline V gene sequence: CDR1 MNHEY, CDR2 SVGAGI. The V gene end was trimmed by 4 bases and the J gene end by 9 bases; junction bases not matched to a gene: 15. The CDR3 coding sequence is TGTGCCAGCAGTTCCACCCTTAGCGGGAGGAGGCTCGGGCAGTACTTC. It is translated as CASSSTLSGRRLGQYF.

The V and J genes are TRBV9 and TRBJ1-4; 7 bases agree with TRBD1. Per germline, CDR1 SGDLS and CDR2 YYNGEE. The CDR3 loop spans 15 amino acids. The ends lost 7 bases at V and 1 base at J; junction bases unmatched: 7. CDR3 DNA: TGTGCCAGCGGCCAGGGGGTCGGAACTAATGAAAAACTGTTTTTT. This translates into CASGQGVGTNEKLFF.

The chain combines TRBV7-2 with TRBJ2-5; tentative D call: TRBD1 (5 bases). This CDR3 is built from 14 residues. V lost 2 bases, J lost 4 bases, and 11 bases lay in between. Germline V gene lookup returns CDR1 SGHTA and CDR2 FQGNSA. The CDR3 nucleotides are TGTGCCAGCAGCTTAAGTGGCAGGGCAGAGACCCAGTACTTC. As protein: CASSLSGRAETQYF.

V and J are TRBV6-1 and TRBJ1-6; D remains ambiguous. The CDR3 is made up of 15 amino acids. V dropped 3 bases and J dropped 0 bases, with 6 bases sitting between them. CDR1 MNHNS and CDR2 SASEGT come from the germline V gene. The CDR3 DNA follows: TGTGCCAGCAGTGAGAGAAGCTCCTATAATTCACCCCTCCACTTT. It specifies CASSERSSYNSPLHF.

This rearrangement joins TRBV7-9 to TRBJ1-4; D not certain. CDR1 and CDR2 (germline): SEHNR, FQNEAQ (reference sequence). There are 16 residues in the CDR3. Between the trimmed V and J ends, which lost 1 base and 7 bases, there was a span of 16 bases. CDR3 sequence: CASSLGLGITGEKLFF. The DNA of the CDR3 is TGTGCCAGCAGCTTAGGTCTCGGGATTACGGGTGAAAAACTGTTTTTT. The variable domain in full, completed from reference TRBV7-9 and TRBJ1-4, reads DTGVSQNPRHKITKRGQNVTFRCDPISEHNRLYWYRQTLGQGPEFLTYFQNEAQLEKSRLLSDRFSAERPKGSFSTLEIQRTEQGDSAMYLCASSLGLGITGEKLFFGSGTQLSVL.

The chain uses TRBV28 and TRBJ1-2; D not resolved. This CDR3 contains 12 residues. The V end lost 1 base, the J end lost 7 bases, and 7 bases lay between the germline ends. Germline-derived CDR1 and CDR2 are MDHEN and SYDVKM. CDR3 in amino acids: CASSLYSSGYTF. CDR3 DNA: TGTGCCAGCAGTTTATACTCTAGTGGCTACACCTTC.

The rearrangement uses TRBV6-5 and TRBJ1-1, with D possibly TRBD1 on 6 matching bases. Trimming removed 2 bases at V and 1 base at J, with 8 bases between. The germline V gene encodes CDR1 MNHEY and CDR2 SVGAGI. This CDR3 has 14 residues. Written as DNA, the CDR3 is TGTGCCAGCAGTTACCCAGGGGAGAACACTGAAGCTTTCTTT. It specifies CASSYPGENTEAFF.

Here the CDR3 reads CASSPAGGLTDEQFF. Written as DNA, the CDR3 is TGTGCCAGCAGTCCCGCGGGGGGTCTAACCGATGAGCAGTTCTTC. This chain links TRBV2 with TRBJ2-1, with 8 bases matching TRBD2. Trimming cost V 5 bases and J 8 bases; bases outside gene matches: 11. From germline, CDR1 is SNHLY and CDR2 FYNNEI. The CDR3 is 15 residues long.

V usage is TRBV5-1 and J usage is TRBJ2-5; tentatively, D is TRBD1 (6 bases). The CDR3 loop spans 14 amino acids. Germline CDR1 and CDR2: SGHRS and YFSETQ. The V end was cut by 2 bases, the J end by 2 bases, with 10 bases between. The CDR3 loop is CASSLSGEQETQYF. The DNA of the CDR3 is TGCGCCAGCAGCTTATCAGGGGAACAAGAGACCCAGTACTTC.

The chain employs TRBV2 and TRBJ1-6; D possibly corresponds to TRBD1 (6 bases). The CDR3 totals 13 residues. In germline, CDR1 is SNHLY, CDR2 FYNNEI. Trimming took off 10 bases at V and 7 bases at J, with 14 bases between the two ends. DNA of the CDR3: TGTGCCACTCGACAGGAGATAAATTCACCCCTCCACTTT. This sequence encodes CATRQEINSPLHF.

V and J are TRBV28 and TRBJ1-1; the D gene is possibly TRBD1 (5 bases). This CDR3 is 14 amino acids long. The V and J ends lost 7 bases and 3 bases respectively, with 15 bases between them. Germline values: CDR1 MDHEN, CDR2 SYDVKM. CDR3: CASTWGVGDTEAFF. CDR3 sequence (DNA): TGTGCCAGCACCTGGGGGGTGGGGGACACTGAAGCTTTCTTT.

The table lists this clone with a few counts. The genes are TRBV2 and TRBJ1-2, with 8 bases that match TRBD1. Germline V gene lookup returns CDR1 SNHLY and CDR2 FYNNEI. V was pared by 5 bases and J by 5 bases, with 7 bases of the junction left unmatched. The CDR3 totals 14 residues. In DNA, the CDR3 is TGTGCCAGCAGTCCGGGACAGGCGATTTATGGCTACACCTTC. Translated, it gives CASSPGQAIYGYTF.

V gene TRBV30 combines with J gene TRBJ2-5, with D possibly matching TRBD2 (6 bases). This CDR3 region has 17 residues. Trimming pared 2 bases from V and 4 bases from J, leaving 23 bases between. Germline V gene sequence: CDR1 GTSNPN, CDR2 SVGIG (reference sequence). CDR3 sequence reads: CAWSSFHSRDFGETQYF. CDR3 DNA sequence: TGTGCCTGGAGTTCTTTTCATTCCCGGGACTTCGGAGAGACCCAGTACTTC.

The J gene is TRBJ2-5, the V gene TRBV5-5; D is perhaps TRBD2 (6 bases). V lost 4 bases and J lost 5, with 12 bases in between. The CDR3 runs to 13 residues. The V gene's germline CDR1 is SGHKS and CDR2 YYEKEE (reference sequence). The CDR3 nucleotides are TGTGCCAGCAGCCATGGAGGGTCGGAGACCCAGTACTTC. Encoded protein: CASSHGGSETQYF. Variable domain in full (rest from reference TRBV5-5 and TRBJ2-5): DAGVTQSPTHLIKTRGQQVTLRCSPISGHKSVSWYQQVLGQGPQFIFQYYEKEERGRGNFPDRFSARQFPNYSSELNVNALLLGDSALYLCASSHGGSETQYFGPGTRLLVL.

The gene calls are TRBV7-3 and TRBJ1-1; D unresolved. Germline lookup yields CDR1 SGHTA and CDR2 FQGTGA. The CDR3 sequence is 15 residues long. The ends were cut back, 1 base at V and 1 base at J, with 10 bases in the middle. The CDR3 DNA follows: TGTGCCAGCAGCTTAATGCGGAGGGAGAACACTGAAGCTTTCTTT. This gives the protein CASSLMRRENTEAFF.

The DNA for the CDR3 is TGTGCCAGTAGTCCCCGGGGGGGGGCCGCCTCTGGGGCCAACGTCCTGACTTTC. Translation: CASSPRGGAASGANVLTF. The V call is TRBV19, the J call TRBJ2-6; 8 bases map to TRBD2. The trim removed 5 bases at V and 0 bases at J, leaving 9 bases unmatched. Germline assignment: CDR1 LNHDA and CDR2 SQIVND (reference sequence). The CDR3 consists of 18 residues.

This chain joins TRBV28 and TRBJ2-5; D ambiguous. The CDR3 has 13 amino acids. Germline CDR1 and CDR2: MDHEN and SYDVKM. V lost 6 bases, J lost 3 bases, and 11 bases lay in between. CDR3 residues: CASSPVAEETQYF. DNA of the CDR3: TGTGCCAGCAGCCCCGTGGCCGAAGAGACCCAGTACTTC.